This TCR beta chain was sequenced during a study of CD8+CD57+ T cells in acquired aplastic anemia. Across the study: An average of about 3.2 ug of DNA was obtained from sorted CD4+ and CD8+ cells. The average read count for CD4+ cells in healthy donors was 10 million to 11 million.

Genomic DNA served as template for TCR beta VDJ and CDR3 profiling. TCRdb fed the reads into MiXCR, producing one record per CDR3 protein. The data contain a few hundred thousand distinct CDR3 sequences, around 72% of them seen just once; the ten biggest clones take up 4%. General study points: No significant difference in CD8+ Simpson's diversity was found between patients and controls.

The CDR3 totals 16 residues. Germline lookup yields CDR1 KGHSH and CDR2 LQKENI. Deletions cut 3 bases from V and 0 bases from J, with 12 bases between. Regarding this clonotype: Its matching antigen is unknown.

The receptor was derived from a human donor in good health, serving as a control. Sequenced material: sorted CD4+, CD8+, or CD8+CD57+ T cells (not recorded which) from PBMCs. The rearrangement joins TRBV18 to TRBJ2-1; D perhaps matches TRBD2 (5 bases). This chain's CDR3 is CASSPGGTSSYNEQFF. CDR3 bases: TGTGCCAGCTCACCGGGCGGTACTAGCTCCTACAATGAGCAGTTCTTC.